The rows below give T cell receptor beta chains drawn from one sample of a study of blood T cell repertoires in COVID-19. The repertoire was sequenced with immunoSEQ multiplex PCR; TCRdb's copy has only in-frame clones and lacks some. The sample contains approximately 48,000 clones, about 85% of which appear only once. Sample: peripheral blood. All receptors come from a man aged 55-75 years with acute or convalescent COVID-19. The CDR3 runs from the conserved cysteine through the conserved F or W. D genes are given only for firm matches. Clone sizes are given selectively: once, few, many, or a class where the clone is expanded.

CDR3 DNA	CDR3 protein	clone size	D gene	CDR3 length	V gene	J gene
TGTGCCAGCACCCTACTCGGTGGACAGGGCACAACTAATGAAAAACTGTTTTTT	CASTLLGGQGTTNEKLFF	NA	TRBD1	18	TRBV3-1/TRBV3-2	TRBJ1-4
TGTGCCATCAGTGGGGTATCCGGGACTCTCGAGGATACGCAGTATTTT	CAISGVSGTLEDTQYF	NA	NA	16	TRBV10-3	TRBJ2-3
TGTGCCAGCAGTTCCGGGGGAGTAAGCACAGATACGCAGTATTTT	CASSSGGVSTDTQYF	NA	NA	15	TRBV6-2/TRBV6-3	TRBJ2-3
TGTGCTGGGGGGGGGATGAACACTGAAGCTTTCTTT	CAGGGMNTEAFF	NA	NA	12	TRBV21-1	TRBJ1-1
TGTGCCAGCAGTTCGGGACTAGCGGTATTGAATGAGCAGTTCTTC	CASSSGLAVLNEQFF	NA	TRBD2	15	TRBV7-3	TRBJ2-1
TGTGCCAGCAGCTTAGTCGGAGGGCCCGGCATTCAGTACTTC	CASSLVGGPGIQYF	few	NA	14	TRBV7-9	TRBJ2-4
TGTGCCAGCAGCCGATGGACTAGCGGGAGTCTAAATGAGCAGTTCTTC	CASSRWTSGSLNEQFF	NA	TRBD2	16	TRBV3-1/TRBV3-2	TRBJ2-1
TGCGCCAGCAGCCCATCGACAGGGAGCACTGAAGCTTTCTTT	CASSPSTGSTEAFF	NA	TRBD1	14	TRBV4-1	TRBJ1-1
TGCAGTGCTAGTCAGGGCGGCTACGAGCAGTACTTC	CSASQGGYEQYF	NA	NA	12	TRBV20-1	TRBJ2-7
TGTGCCAGCAGAAACGCCGGTCCTGGAAACACCATATATTTT	CASRNAGPGNTIYF	NA	NA	14	TRBV2	TRBJ1-3
TGTGCCACCAGTGGGACATTAGTTGGAGAGACCCAGTACTTC	CATSGTLVGETQYF	NA	NA	14	TRBV24-1	TRBJ2-5
TGTGCCAGCAGCAAATCGGTGTGTCCTCGAGGTCAGCCCCAGCATTTT	CASSKSVCPRGQPQHF	few	NA	16	TRBV21-1	TRBJ1-5
TGTGCCAGCAGCCAACGGGACAGGGACAATGAGCAGTTCTTC	CASSQRDRDNEQFF	NA	TRBD1	14	TRBV5-8	TRBJ2-1
TGTGCCAGCAGTTTGTCGGACAGGGTCGGCCAGCCCCAGCATTTT	CASSLSDRVGQPQHF	NA	TRBD1	15	TRBV27	TRBJ1-5
TGCGCCAGCAGCCTGGACAGCATGGTACGGGGGGAACTACCCCTCCACTTT	CASSLDSMVRGELPLHF	NA	NA	17	TRBV5-1	TRBJ1-6
TGTGCCAGCAGTTTCCCGCGGGGGGTCGGTGAAGCTTTCTTT	CASSFPRGVGEAFF	NA	NA	14	TRBV28	TRBJ1-1
TGCGCCAGCAGCCGGGTTGGACAGGGGGAGCGGTTCTTC	CASSRVGQGERFF	few	TRBD1	13	TRBV5-1	TRBJ2-1
TGTGCCAGTAGTATAGGCGCACGCGGCGAGCAGTACTTC	CASSIGARGEQYF	few	NA	13	TRBV19	TRBJ2-7
TGTGCCAGCAGCTTAGCCGGGGATCAGCCCCAGCATTTT	CASSLAGDQPQHF	NA	NA	13	TRBV7-9	TRBJ1-5
TGTGCCAGCAGCGCCACAGGAGTGAACACTGAAGCTTTCTTT	CASSATGVNTEAFF	NA	NA	14	TRBV9	TRBJ1-1
TGTGCCAGCAGTGCCCTGCGGGACAGGGGACGGGAGACCCAGTACTTC	CASSALRDRGRETQYF	once	TRBD1	16	TRBV6-1	TRBJ2-5
TGTGCCAGCAGCCAAGATGGCAGGGGGACGGCCCATAATTCACCCCTCCACTTT	CASSQDGRGTAHNSPLHF	NA	TRBD1	18	TRBV4-2	TRBJ1-6
TGCGCCAGCAGCTTGGCAGGCATTAACCTGCAGTACTTC	CASSLAGINLQYF	once	NA	13	TRBV5-1	TRBJ2-7
TGTGCCAGCAGCTTGATCTCCGGGACAGGGGCAGATACGCAGTATTTT	CASSLISGTGADTQYF	NA	TRBD1	16	TRBV7-9	TRBJ2-3
TGTGCCAGCAGCCAAGTAACCAGTGGCTACACCTTC	CASSQVTSGYTF	NA	NA	12	TRBV3-1/TRBV3-2	TRBJ1-2
TGTGCCTGGACCCCCCTGACTATACAAGAGACCCAGTACTTC	CAWTPLTIQETQYF	NA	NA	14	TRBV30	TRBJ2-5
TGTGCCAGCAGTTTAGTTAGCCTAGCGGTGTCCTACAATGAGCAGTTCTTC	CASSLVSLAVSYNEQFF	NA	TRBD2	17	TRBV28	TRBJ2-1
TGTGCCAGCAGCCATCGACTAGCGGGTACCAGCACAGATACGCAGTATTTT	CASSHRLAGTSTDTQYF	once	TRBD2	17	TRBV28	TRBJ2-3
TGTGCCAGCAGTGCCCTATCTAGCGGGGCGAACACCGGGGAGCTGTTTTTT	CASSALSSGANTGELFF	NA	TRBD2	17	TRBV28	TRBJ2-2
TGTGCCAGCGCGCCCCAAAGTTCGGGACAAAACTATGGCTACACCTTC	CASAPQSSGQNYGYTF	NA	NA	16	TRBV5-4	TRBJ1-2
TGTGCCAGCAGCCAGGGGGCCAGGAATCAGCCCCAGCATTTT	CASSQGARNQPQHF	NA	TRBD1	14	TRBV6-5	TRBJ1-5
TGCGCCAGCAGCTTGTTAGGACAAGCTAATGAAAAACTGTTTTTT	CASSLLGQANEKLFF	NA	NA	15	TRBV5-1	TRBJ1-4
TGTGCCAGCAGTGGCGCCCTACAGGGGGCCTATAATTCACCCCTCCACTTT	CASSGALQGAYNSPLHF	NA	TRBD1	17	TRBV2	TRBJ1-6
TGCGCCAGCAGCTTACAGAGCTCTGGAAACACCATATATTTT	CASSLQSSGNTIYF	NA	NA	14	TRBV5-1	TRBJ1-3
TGTGCCAGTCGCGGGAGAGGGACAGATACGCAGTATTTT	CASRGRGTDTQYF	NA	TRBD2	13	TRBV19	TRBJ2-3
TGTGCCAGCAGCTTAGAGGCAGGGATCTATGGCTACACCTTC	CASSLEAGIYGYTF	NA	NA	14	TRBV7-2	TRBJ1-2
TGTGCCAGCAGCCGCGACAGGCCGCCCACAGATACGCAGTATTTT	CASSRDRPPTDTQYF	NA	NA	15	TRBV2	TRBJ2-3
TGCGCCAGCAGCTTATTAGCGGGAGGGCTTGGTGAGCAGTTCTTC	CASSLLAGGLGEQFF	NA	TRBD2	15	TRBV5-1	TRBJ2-1
TGCGCCAGCAGTGCTAGAAACACCGGGGAGCTGTTTTTT	CASSARNTGELFF	NA	NA	13	TRBV10-2	TRBJ2-2
TGCGCCAGCAGCTGGCCCCTCCTGCGGGAGAGGGGGAACACCGGGGAGCTGTTTTTT	CASSWPLLRERGNTGELFF	NA	TRBD2	19	TRBV5-1	TRBJ2-2
TGTGCCTGGAGTGTACGAGGGCAGTTTAATTCACCCCTCCACTTT	CAWSVRGQFNSPLHF	NA	NA	15	TRBV30	TRBJ1-6
TGTGCCTGGAGTACGAGGGGGGGCGGCCAGCCCCAGCATTTT	CAWSTRGGGQPQHF	NA	NA	14	TRBV30	TRBJ1-5
TGTGCCAGCAGCTCTAGCGGGAACTCCTACAATGAGCAGTTCTTC	CASSSSGNSYNEQFF	NA	TRBD2	15	TRBV7-3	TRBJ2-1
TGTGCCAGCAGTTACTCATGGACTAGCGGGAGGACTGAGTACTTC	CASSYSWTSGRTEYF	NA	TRBD2	15	TRBV6-2/TRBV6-3	TRBJ2-7
TGTGCCAGCAGTCTGACACTATTAAAGGGACAGGGGTACGAGCAGTACTTC	CASSLTLLKGQGYEQYF	NA	TRBD1	17	TRBV28	TRBJ2-7
TGTGCCAGCAGCTTAGTTGACAGACAGCCCCAGCATTTT	CASSLVDRQPQHF	NA	NA	13	TRBV7-2	TRBJ1-5
TGTGCCAGCAGTGACGGTTTGGGAGGGACAGATACGCAGTATTTT	CASSDGLGGTDTQYF	few	TRBD2	15	TRBV2	TRBJ2-3
TGTGCCAGCAGCTCCCCGACAGGGGTCGATGGCTACACCTTC	CASSSPTGVDGYTF	NA	TRBD1	14	TRBV5-6	TRBJ1-2
TGTGCCAGCAGACACGACAGGGGAAATAATTCACCCCTCCACTTT	CASRHDRGNNSPLHF	few	TRBD1	15	TRBV2	TRBJ1-6
TGTGCCAGCAGTATGGAGGGAATTGATCTTGAAAAACTGTTTTTT	CASSMEGIDLEKLFF	once	NA	15	TRBV28	TRBJ1-4
TGTGCCAGTAGTAGCTTTCCTAGCGGGAGGATGGATACGCAGTATTTT	CASSSFPSGRMDTQYF	NA	TRBD2	16	TRBV19	TRBJ2-3
TGTGCCAGCAGTTCCGGAGATCCGATTAACTATGGCTACACCTTC	CASSSGDPINYGYTF	NA	NA	15	TRBV28	TRBJ1-2
TGTGCCAGCAGACTCGGACTAGCGCTGGGGGAGCAGTACTTC	CASRLGLALGEQYF	NA	TRBD2	14	TRBV2	TRBJ2-7
TGTGCCAGCAGCTTACTAGCGGCCCAGGGTGAGCAGTACTTC	CASSLLAAQGEQYF	NA	TRBD2	14	TRBV7-9	TRBJ2-7
TGTGCCAGCAGTTTCAGACTAGCCTGGGACAATGAGCAGTTCTTC	CASSFRLAWDNEQFF	few	TRBD2	15	TRBV27	TRBJ2-1
TGTGCCAGCAGCTCCCCCCTTGAAAAACTGTTTTTT	CASSSPLEKLFF	NA	NA	12	TRBV7-6	TRBJ1-4
TGTGCCAGCACCGCGAGAGAGACCCAGTACTTC	CASTARETQYF	once	NA	11	TRBV11-2	TRBJ2-5
TGTGCCAGCCGGGACAGGGGTCAGCCCCAGCATTTT	CASRDRGQPQHF	NA	TRBD1	12	TRBV28	TRBJ1-5
TGTGCCAGCAGCTTAGTGCGGGAGGCATCCTACGAGCAGTACTTC	CASSLVREASYEQYF	NA	TRBD2	15	TRBV11-2	TRBJ2-7
TGCGCCAGCAGGTACGGACAGAGAAACACCGGGGAGCTGTTTTTT	CASRYGQRNTGELFF	NA	NA	15	TRBV5-1	TRBJ2-2